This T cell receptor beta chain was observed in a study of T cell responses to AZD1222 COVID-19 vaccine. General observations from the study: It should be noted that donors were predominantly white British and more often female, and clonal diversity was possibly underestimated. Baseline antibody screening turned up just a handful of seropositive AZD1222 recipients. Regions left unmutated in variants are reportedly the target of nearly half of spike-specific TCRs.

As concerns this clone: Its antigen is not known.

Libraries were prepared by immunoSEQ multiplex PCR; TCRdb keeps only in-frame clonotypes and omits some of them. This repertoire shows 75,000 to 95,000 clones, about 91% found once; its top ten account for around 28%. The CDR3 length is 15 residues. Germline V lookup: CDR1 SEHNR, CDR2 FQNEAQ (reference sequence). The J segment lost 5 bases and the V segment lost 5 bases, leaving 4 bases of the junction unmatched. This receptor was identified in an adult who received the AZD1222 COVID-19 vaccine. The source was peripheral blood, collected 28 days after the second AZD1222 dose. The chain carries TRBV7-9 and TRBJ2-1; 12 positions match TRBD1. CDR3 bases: TGTGCCAGCAGCCCGGGACAGGGGGCGCACAATGAGCAGTTCTTC. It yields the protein CASSPGQGAHNEQFF.